This TCR beta chain stems from a study of cytomegalovirus exposure and HLA in healthy donors. Study information: An early release of data contained some 80 million unique TCRs, which came from HLA-typed donors. Study findings and constraints: Only CMV serostatus was available as immune exposure information. CMV antigen specificity of a few CMV-associated chains was confirmed in vitro.

This clone turned up a few times. What it binds is unknown. PCR used 60 Vbeta primers and 13 Jbeta primers. Source study methods: As a later analysis found, there were 82 million or so unique TCR beta chains, of which roughly 11 million were shared. Sequenced by immunoSEQ multiplex PCR; TCRdb stores in-frame clones only, minus some. The V and J calls and clone size are taken from that table; D and trimming were inferred from the DNA. The table lists some 97,000 clones, around three quarters of them singletons. V was pared by 4 bases and J by 0 bases, with 10 bases between. Germline CDR1 and CDR2: LNHDA and SQIVND (reference sequence). The CDR3 contains 14 residues.

The rearrangement uses TRBV19 and TRBJ2-7; no firm D call. The specimen sequenced was PBMCs. The TCR comes from a female donor in good health and CMV-seropositive. The CDR3 sequence: CASSTQIDSYEQYF. Here the CDR3 DNA reads TGTGCCAGTAGTACACAAATCGACTCCTACGAGCAGTACTTC.